The 18 T cell receptor beta chains listed next were all sequenced from one sample in a study of cytomegalovirus exposure and HLA in healthy donors. Vbeta (60) and Jbeta (13) primers were used in the PCR. The method was immunoSEQ multiplex PCR; TCRdb's version includes in-frame clones alone and lacks a portion of them. The sample records 100,000 to 150,000 clones, approximately 80% being singletons. What was sequenced was PBMCs. These receptors all come from a man aged 25 to 45 in good health and CMV-seropositive.

Worth noting for this clone: The germline gene is not matched at one end of the junction; a read error may be the cause. V gene TRBV7-9 combines with J gene TRBJ2-5; 13 bases match TRBD2. Germline CDR1 SEHNR, CDR2 FQNEAQ (reference sequence). The CDR3 is 16 residues long. As DNA, the CDR3 is TGTTCCAGCAGCCATACTAGCGGGGGGGCCCGCGAGACCCAGTACTTC. The encoded protein is CSSSHTSGGARETQYF. Based on the CDR3 plus reference TRBV7-9 and TRBJ2-5, the full variable domain is DTGVSQNPRHKITKRGQNVTFRCDPISEHNRLYWYRQTLGQGPEFLTYFQNEAQLEKSRLLSDRFSAERPKGSFSTLEIQRTEQGDSAMYLCSSSHTSGGARETQYFGPGTRLLVL.

This chain uses TRBV30 with TRBJ1-2; D gene ambiguous. The length of the CDR3 is 14 residues. In germline, CDR1 is GTSNPN, CDR2 SVGIG (reference sequence). Trimming stripped 0 bases from V and 8 bases from J, with 16 bases between. In nucleotides, the CDR3 is TGTGCCTGGAGTGTGGAGGCCGTCCGAAGGGGCTACACCTTC. Translating it yields CAWSVEAVRRGYTF.

The rearrangement joins TRBV7-3 to TRBJ1-1; TRBD1 might be the D (5 bases). The V end lost 2 bases, the J end lost 6 bases, and 13 bases lay between the germline ends. Germline V CDR1 and CDR2: SGHTA, FQGTGA. There are 14 residues in the CDR3. As DNA, the CDR3 is TGTGCCAGCAGCTTATCCGGGCCACAGGCTGAAGCTTTCTTT. Residues: CASSLSGPQAEAFF.

The rearrangement uses TRBV27 and TRBJ2-1, with a possible D match to TRBD1 (6 bases). With 7 bases removed from V and 7 bases from J, the gap between germline ends came to 20 bases. The CDR3 contains 15 residues. Germline V gives CDR1 MNHEY, CDR2 SMNVEV (reference sequence). CDR3 nucleotide sequence: TGTGCCAGCACCATATCTTTGGGGGCCGGGAATGAGCAGTTCTTC. Translated: CASTISLGAGNEQFF.

V and J are TRBV18 and TRBJ1-2; the D is unclear. With 4 bases removed from V and 0 bases from J, the gap between germline ends came to 9 bases. The CDR3 has 14 residues. Germline loops: CDR1 KGHSH, CDR2 LQKENI. CDR3 bases: TGTGCCAGCTCACGCGACGGGACTAACTATGGCTACACCTTC. Its translation is CASSRDGTNYGYTF.

The V gene is TRBV19, the J gene TRBJ2-5, with 7 bases that match TRBD1. Germline CDR1 LNHDA, CDR2 SQIVND (reference sequence). The CDR3 runs 13 residues. J gave up 3 bases and V 5 bases, and 3 bases lay outside the gene matches. The CDR3 DNA is TGTGCCAGTAGTGGAGACAGGGAAGAGACCCAGTACTTC. This codes for CASSGDREETQYF.

The chain carries TRBV6-5 and TRBJ1-5; D remains ambiguous. The V end was cut by 6 bases, the J end by 3 bases, with 9 bases between. This CDR3 region has 13 residues. From germline, CDR1 is MNHEY and CDR2 SVGAGI. CDR3 loop: CASRRVANQPQHF. The CDR3 region has the DNA TGTGCCAGCAGACGGGTAGCCAATCAGCCCCAGCATTTT.

V usage is TRBV19 and J usage is TRBJ2-3, with D perhaps TRBD2 (5 bases). The germline V and J ends were trimmed by 1 base and 2 bases, with 10 bases remaining between them. This CDR3 is 15 amino acids long. The germline gives CDR1 LNHDA, CDR2 SQIVND (reference sequence). The DNA of the CDR3 is TGTGCCAGTAGTATAGCAGGACTGCTCACAGATACGCAGTATTTT. Protein: CASSIAGLLTDTQYF.

This clone showed up just a few times. This chain connects TRBV7-9 to TRBJ1-2, with D perhaps TRBD1 (5 bases). The CDR3 loop spans 12 amino acids. Germline V CDR1 and CDR2: SEHNR, FQNEAQ (reference sequence). V was cut by 8 bases and J by 8 bases, with 15 bases left in between. CDR3 coding DNA: TGTGCCAGCGGGGCGGGGGGGGACGGCTACACCTTC. It yields the protein CASGAGGDGYTF.

This sequence joins TRBV2 and TRBJ2-7; the match to TRBD1 covers 7 bases. This CDR3 region has 19 residues. After removal of 7 bases from V and 0 bases from J, the junction contained 21 bases not matched to a gene. Germline CDR1 reads SNHLY; CDR2 reads FYNNEI. CDR3 coding DNA: TGTGCCAGCATGCTTACCGGGACAGATCTGCGATGGAGCTCCTACGAGCAGTACTTC. Protein product: CASMLTGTDLRWSSYEQYF.

The genes are TRBV19 and TRBJ1-3, with 9 bases lining up with TRBD1. V shed 6 bases, J shed 1 base, and the junction held 10 bases outside the gene matches. Germline assignment: CDR1 LNHDA and CDR2 SQIVND (reference sequence). The length of the CDR3 is 17 residues. CDR3 loop: CASRRTGTGFSGNTIYF. CDR3 nucleotide sequence: TGTGCCAGTAGGAGAACCGGGACAGGGTTTTCTGGAAACACCATATATTTT.

This clone came up a few times. The chain couples TRBV14 to TRBJ1-2; maybe TRBD1 (5 bases). The CDR3 spans 14 residues. The germline V gene has CDR1 SGHDN and CDR2 FVKESK. V was shortened by 4 bases and J by 8 bases, with 17 bases between the two germline ends. The CDR3 sequence: CASSPDQGSHGYTF. The CDR3 nucleotides read TGTGCCAGCAGCCCCGATCAGGGTTCCCACGGCTACACCTTC.

The gene calls are TRBV25-1 and TRBJ1-2; weak D call: TRBD1 (6 bases). This CDR3 region has 15 residues. CDR1 and CDR2 (germline): MGHDK, SYGVNS. Between the trimmed V and J ends, which lost 3 bases and 3 bases, there was a span of 14 bases. The CDR3 sequence: CASSDPNRVDYGYTF. CDR3 DNA: TGTGCCAGCAGTGACCCCAACAGGGTCGACTATGGCTACACCTTC.

The chain is built from TRBV6-1 and TRBJ1-4; TRBD1 matches 8 bases. With 4 bases clipped from V and 0 bases from J, the junction kept 7 bases outside the gene matches. This CDR3 has 17 amino acids. Germline V CDR1 and CDR2: MNHNS, SASEGT. CDR3 nucleotides: TGTGCCAGCAGTGCCTCAGGGGGCGAGTCAACTAATGAAAAACTGTTTTTT. Protein product: CASSASGGESTNEKLFF.

The chain has TRBV7-6 and TRBJ2-5, with 7 nucleotides matching TRBD2. Looked up from germline, CDR1 is SGHVS and CDR2 is FNYEAQ. This CDR3 is built from 15 residues. With V trimmed by 0 bases and J by 3 bases, 4 bases remained unmatched. The CDR3 loop is CASSLASSGKETQYF. CDR3 DNA sequence: TGTGCCAGCAGCTTAGCCTCTAGCGGAAAAGAGACCCAGTACTTC.

The V and J genes are TRBV18 and TRBJ2-1, with TRBD1 identical over 8 bases. The CDR3 totals 16 residues. V lost 6 bases and J lost 1; bases outside the gene matches: 8. The germline CDR1 and CDR2 sequences are KGHSH and LQKENI. DNA of the CDR3: TGTGCCAGCTCGGGAACCGGGACAGGATCCTACAATGAGCAGTTCTTC. The encoded protein is CASSGTGTGSYNEQFF.

Worth noting for this clone: A read error may account for a junction end that differs from germline. The chain joins TRBV7-2 to TRBJ2-5, with D possibly being TRBD2 (7 bases). The CDR3 is 14 residues long. CDR1 and CDR2 (germline): SGHTA, FQGNSA. The CDR3 coding sequence is TGTGCCAGCAGCTTAGGGGGGGGCCTGGAGACCCGGTACTTC. This sequence encodes CASSLGGGLETRYF.

V usage is TRBV7-2 and J usage is TRBJ2-7, with D possibly TRBD2 on 5 matching bases. Per germline, CDR1 SGHTA and CDR2 FQGNSA. The CDR3 runs 16 residues. V was clipped by 5 bases and J by 0 bases, with 17 bases between them. The CDR3 bases are TGTGCCAGCAGCCCCCCCCACCTAGCTAGCTCCTACGAGCAGTACTTC. Amino acids: CASSPPHLASSYEQYF.